The source of this T cell receptor (beta chain) is a study of identical twins. TCRdb reanalysed the 5' RACE reads using MiXCR and keeps one entry per CDR3 protein. The repertoire holds approximately 240,000 distinct CDR3 sequences, with over 11% as singletons. Only a few counts were recorded for this clonotype. The CDR3 contains 17 residues. The V gene lost 5 bases and the J gene lost 4 bases, with 20 bases spanning the gap. Germline CDR1 reads SEHNR; CDR2 reads FQNEAQ (reference sequence). Source material: memory (CD45RO+) T cells sorted from blood. This TCR was recovered from a woman aged 18-35 years in good health. The gene calls are TRBV7-9 and TRBJ2-2; D is perhaps TRBD2 (5 bases). The CDR3 sequence is CASSPIAMARSTGELFF. The DNA of the CDR3 is TGTGCCAGCAGCCCCATAGCGATGGCCAGGAGCACCGGGGAGCTGTTTTTT.